This section outlines one TCR beta chain sequence together with its context. Its antigen is not identified. TCRdb reanalysed the reads using MiXCR and keeps one entry per CDR3 protein. The sample contains about 600,000 distinct CDR3 sequences, approximately 24% of which appear only once. The data were obtained in a study of T cell repertoires in cytomegalovirus infection. Study as a whole: A matching HLA type, together with CMV infection, was signaled by public TCR beta signatures. Regarding the study as a whole: The response measured ex vivo was dominated by TCR beta clonotypes (HLA-C-restricted and CMV-specific). Cumulative frequency of public TCR beta families picked out carriers of CMV plus the relevant HLA.

Germline loops: CDR1 MDHEN, CDR2 SYDVKM. Trimming took 3 bases from V and 0 from J, leaving 9 bases between them. This CDR3 has 16 residues. The sample comprised CD8+ T cells from PBMCs. This TCR came from a human donor in good health (CMV status not recorded). Some clones in this sample may be carry-over from other donors' samples. The rearrangement uses TRBV28 and TRBJ2-6; a weak D match, TRBD1 (5 bases). CDR3 in DNA: TGTGCCAGCAGTTTTCAGGGTTCCTCTGGGGCCAACGTCCTGACTTTC. It is translated as CASSFQGSSGANVLTF.